This TCR beta chain was sequenced in a study of shared clonotypes between healthy human individuals. Naive CD8 cells, CD45RO-negative and positively selected for CCR7, excluded terminally differentiated effector memory CD45RA+ cells. Some clones are missing from TCRdb's copy, which holds only in-frame ones; the method was immunoSEQ multiplex PCR. The data contain around 2,100,000 clones, over 85% of them singletons. Trimming pared 2 bases from V and 2 bases from J, leaving 9 bases between. CDR1 and CDR2 (germline): SGHAT, FQNNGV. The CDR3 has 14 amino acids. Sequenced input: naive CD8+ T cells sorted from blood. This TCR was sampled from a man between 18 and 29 years old in good health. The rearrangement joins TRBV11-2 to TRBJ2-5; no definite D call. CDR3 residues: CASSLLGSQETQYF. The DNA for the CDR3 is TGTGCCAGCAGCTTATTGGGGTCTCAAGAGACCCAGTACTTC.